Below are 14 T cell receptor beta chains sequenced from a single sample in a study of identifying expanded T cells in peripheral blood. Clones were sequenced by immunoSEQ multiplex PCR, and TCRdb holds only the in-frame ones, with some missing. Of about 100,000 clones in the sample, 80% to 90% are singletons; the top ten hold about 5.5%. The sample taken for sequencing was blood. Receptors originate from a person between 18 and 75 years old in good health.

The CDR3 reads CASSTLQGSGNTIYF. For the CDR3, the DNA is TGTGCCAGTAGTACCCTTCAGGGCTCTGGAAACACCATATATTTT. This chain joins TRBV19 and TRBJ1-3; possibly TRBD1 for D (5 bases). V was shortened by 4 bases and J by 0 bases, with 10 bases between the two germline ends. Germline CDR1 reads LNHDA; CDR2 reads SQIVND (reference sequence). The CDR3 has 15 amino acids.

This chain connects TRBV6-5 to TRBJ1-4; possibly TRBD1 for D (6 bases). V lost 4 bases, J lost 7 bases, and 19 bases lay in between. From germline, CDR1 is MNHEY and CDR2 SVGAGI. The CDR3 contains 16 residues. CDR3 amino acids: CASSSLPRGIGEKLFF. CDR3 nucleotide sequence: TGTGCCAGCAGTTCCCTCCCCAGGGGAATTGGTGAAAAACTGTTTTTT.

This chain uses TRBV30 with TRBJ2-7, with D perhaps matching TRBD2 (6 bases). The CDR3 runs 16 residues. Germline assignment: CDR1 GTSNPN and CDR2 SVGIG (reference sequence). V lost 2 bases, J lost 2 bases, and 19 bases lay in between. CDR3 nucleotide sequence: TGTGCCTGGAGTCCTCGGAGGGCAGGGTGGGCCTACGAGCAGTACTTC. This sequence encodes CAWSPRRAGWAYEQYF.

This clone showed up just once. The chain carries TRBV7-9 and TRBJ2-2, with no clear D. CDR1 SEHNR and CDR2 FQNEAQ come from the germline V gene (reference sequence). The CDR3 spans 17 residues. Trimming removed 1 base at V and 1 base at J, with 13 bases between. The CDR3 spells CASSLGNAVQNTGELFF. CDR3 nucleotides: TGTGCCAGCAGCTTAGGCAACGCAGTACAGAACACCGGGGAGCTGTTTTTT.

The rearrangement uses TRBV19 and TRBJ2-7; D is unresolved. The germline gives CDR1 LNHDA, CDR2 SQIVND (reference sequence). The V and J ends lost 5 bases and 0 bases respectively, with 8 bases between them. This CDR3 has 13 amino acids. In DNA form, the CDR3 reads TGTGCCAGTAGTGCAGGCGGCTCCTACGAGCAGTACTTC. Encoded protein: CASSAGGSYEQYF.

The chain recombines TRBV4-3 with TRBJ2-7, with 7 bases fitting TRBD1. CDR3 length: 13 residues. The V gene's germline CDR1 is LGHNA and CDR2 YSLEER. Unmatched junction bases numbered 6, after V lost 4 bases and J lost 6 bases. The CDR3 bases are TGCGCCAGCAGCCGCGAATCAGGGGGCGAGCAGTACTTC. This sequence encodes CASSRESGGEQYF.

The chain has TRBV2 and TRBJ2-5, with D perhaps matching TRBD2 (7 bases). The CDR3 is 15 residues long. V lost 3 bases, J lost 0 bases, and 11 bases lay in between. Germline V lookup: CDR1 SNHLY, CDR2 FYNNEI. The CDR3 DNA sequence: TGTGCCAGCAGTGACTGGGGGGGGCACCAAGAGACCCAGTACTTC. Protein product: CASSDWGGHQETQYF.

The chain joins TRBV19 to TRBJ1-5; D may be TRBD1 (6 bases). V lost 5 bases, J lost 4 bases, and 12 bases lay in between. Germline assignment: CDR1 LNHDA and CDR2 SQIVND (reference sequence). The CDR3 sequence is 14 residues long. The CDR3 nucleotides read TGTGCCAGTAGTGCTAGAGGGGGGAATCAGCCCCAGCATTTT. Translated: CASSARGGNQPQHF.

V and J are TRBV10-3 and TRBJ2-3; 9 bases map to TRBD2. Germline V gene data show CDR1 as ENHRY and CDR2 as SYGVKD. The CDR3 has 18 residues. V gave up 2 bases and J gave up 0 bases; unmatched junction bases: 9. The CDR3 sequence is CAISERREGPLSTDTQYF. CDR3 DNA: TGTGCCATCAGTGAGAGGCGGGAGGGCCCGTTGAGCACAGATACGCAGTATTTT.

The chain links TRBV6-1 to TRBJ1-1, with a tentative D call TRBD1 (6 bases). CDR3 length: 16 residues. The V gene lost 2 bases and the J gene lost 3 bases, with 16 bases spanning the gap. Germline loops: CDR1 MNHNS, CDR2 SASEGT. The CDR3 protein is CASSELGRGADTEAFF. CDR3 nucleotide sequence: TGTGCCAGCAGTGAATTAGGCAGGGGCGCGGACACTGAAGCTTTCTTT.

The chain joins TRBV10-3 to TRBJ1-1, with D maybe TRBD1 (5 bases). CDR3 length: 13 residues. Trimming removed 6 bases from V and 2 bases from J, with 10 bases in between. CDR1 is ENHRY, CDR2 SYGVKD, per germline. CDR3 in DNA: TGTGCCATCAGACCACAGGAAAACACTGAAGCTTTCTTT. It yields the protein CAIRPQENTEAFF.

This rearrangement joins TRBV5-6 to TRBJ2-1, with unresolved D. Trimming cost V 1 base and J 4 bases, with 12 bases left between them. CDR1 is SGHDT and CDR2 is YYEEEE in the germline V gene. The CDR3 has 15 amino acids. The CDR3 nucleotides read TGTGCCAGCAGCTTGATGTCGGGTCCATACAATGAGCAGTTCTTC. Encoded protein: CASSLMSGPYNEQFF. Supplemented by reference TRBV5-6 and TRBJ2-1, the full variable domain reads DAGVTQSPTHLIKTRGQQVTLRCSPKSGHDTVSWYQQALGQGPQFIFQYYEEEERQRGNFPDRFSGHQFPNYSSELNVNALLLGDSALYLCASSLMSGPYNEQFFGPGTRLTVL.

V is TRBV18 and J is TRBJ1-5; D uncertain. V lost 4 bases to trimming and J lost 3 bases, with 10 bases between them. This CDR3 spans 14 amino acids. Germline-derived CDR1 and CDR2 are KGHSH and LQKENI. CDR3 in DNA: TGTGCCAGCTCACAGGGATACGTCAATCAGCCCCAGCATTTT. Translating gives CASSQGYVNQPQHF.

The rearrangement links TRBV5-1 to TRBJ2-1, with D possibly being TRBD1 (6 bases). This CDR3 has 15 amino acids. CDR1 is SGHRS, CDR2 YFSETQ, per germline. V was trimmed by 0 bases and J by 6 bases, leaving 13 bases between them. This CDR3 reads CASSLVAGESNEQFF. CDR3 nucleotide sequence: TGCGCCAGCAGCTTGGTGGCAGGGGAGAGCAATGAGCAGTTCTTC. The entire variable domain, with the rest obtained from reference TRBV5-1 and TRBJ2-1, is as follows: KAGVTQTPRYLIKTRGQQVTLSCSPISGHRSVSWYQQTPGQGLQFLFEYFSETQRNKGNFPGRFSGRQFSNSRSEMNVSTLELGDSALYLCASSLVAGESNEQFFGPGTRLTVL.